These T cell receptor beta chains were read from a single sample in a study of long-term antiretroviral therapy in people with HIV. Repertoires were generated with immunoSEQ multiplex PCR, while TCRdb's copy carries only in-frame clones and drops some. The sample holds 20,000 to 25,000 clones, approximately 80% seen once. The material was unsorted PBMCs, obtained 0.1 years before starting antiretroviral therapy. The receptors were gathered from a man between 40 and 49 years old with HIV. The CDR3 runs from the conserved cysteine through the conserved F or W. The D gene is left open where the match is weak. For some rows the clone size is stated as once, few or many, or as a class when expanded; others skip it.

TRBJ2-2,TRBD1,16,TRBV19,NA,TGTGCCAGTACCCAAAGAGGGACAGGGAACAGCGGGGAGCTGTTTTTT,CASTQRGTGNSGELFF
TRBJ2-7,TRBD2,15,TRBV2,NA,TGTGCCAGCAGTGAAGGGCCTAGCGGGATCTACGAGCAGTACTTC,CASSEGPSGIYEQYF
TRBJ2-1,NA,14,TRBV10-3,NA,TGTGCCATCAGTGTAGGCTCCTCCTACAATGAGCAGTTCTTC,CAISVGSSYNEQFF
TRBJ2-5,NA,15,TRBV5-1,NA,TGCGCCAGCAGCTTGGGGGGCGGGAATCGGGAGACCCAGTACTTC,CASSLGGGNRETQYF
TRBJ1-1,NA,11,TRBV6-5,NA,TGTGCCAGCAGTGGATTGACTGAAGCTTTCTTT,CASSGLTEAFF
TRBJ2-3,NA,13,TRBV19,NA,TGTGCCAGTAGTGTGGGGTTACAGGATACGCAGTATTTT,CASSVGLQDTQYF
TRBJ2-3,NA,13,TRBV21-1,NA,TGTGCCAGCAGCAAAGAGTATACAGATACGCAGTATTTT,CASSKEYTDTQYF
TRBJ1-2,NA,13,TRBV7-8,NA,TGTGCCAGCAGCTCAATGGGGTGGGGCGGCTACACCTTC,CASSSMGWGGYTF
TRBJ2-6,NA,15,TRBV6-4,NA,TGTGCCAGCAATATAAAAGGGAGGGGGGCCAACGTCCTGACTTTC,CASNIKGRGANVLTF
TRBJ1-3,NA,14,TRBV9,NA,TGTGCCAGCAGCGCTTCTCAGAGCGGAAACACCATATATTTT,CASSASQSGNTIYF
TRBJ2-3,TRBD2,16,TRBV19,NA,TGTGCCAGTAGGGCGACTAGCGACCCTAGCACAGATACGCAGTATTTT,CASRATSDPSTDTQYF
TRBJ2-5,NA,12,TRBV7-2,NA,TGTGCCAGCAGCCGTTCACGGGAGACCCAGTACTTC,CASSRSRETQYF
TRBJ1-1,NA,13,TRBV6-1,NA,TGTGCCAGCAGTGTCCAGGGTAACACTGAAGCTTTCTTT,CASSVQGNTEAFF
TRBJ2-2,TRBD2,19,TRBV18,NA,TGTGCCAGCTCACCTCCCGGGGGCCTAGCGGGTCTCCCCACCGGGGAGCTGTTTTTT,CASSPPGGLAGLPTGELFF
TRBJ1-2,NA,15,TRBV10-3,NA,TGTGCCATCAGTGAGTTTGGGACCGCCAACTATGGCTACACCTTC,CAISEFGTANYGYTF
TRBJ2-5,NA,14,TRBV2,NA,TGTGCCGCTTCTCAGGCCCCAAACTGGGAGACCCAGTACTTC,CAASQAPNWETQYF
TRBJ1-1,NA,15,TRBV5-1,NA,TGCGCCAGCAGCTTGGGTGGCATTCTGAACACTGAAGCTTTCTTT,CASSLGGILNTEAFF
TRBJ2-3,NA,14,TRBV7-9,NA,TGTGCCAGCAGCTTTTCCACCAGCACAGATACGCAGTATTTT,CASSFSTSTDTQYF
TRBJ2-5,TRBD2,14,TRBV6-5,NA,TGTGCCAGCAGTTACGGACGGGGGGGAGAGACCCAGTACTTC,CASSYGRGGETQYF
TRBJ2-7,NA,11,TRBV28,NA,TGTGCCAGTCGGGGGCCCTACGAGCAGTACTTC,CASRGPYEQYF
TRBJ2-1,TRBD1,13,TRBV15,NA,TGTGCCACCAGCAGGCAACAGGGGGGTGAGCAGTTCTTC,CATSRQQGGEQFF
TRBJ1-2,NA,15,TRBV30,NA,TGTGCCCCCGGGGACAAAGAGGTCTTACACTATGGCTACACCTTC,CAPGDKEVLHYGYTF
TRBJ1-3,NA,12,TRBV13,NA,TGTGCCAGCAGCTTAAGCGGAAACACCATATATTTT,CASSLSGNTIYF
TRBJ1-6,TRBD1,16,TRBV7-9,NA,TGTGCCAGCAGCCAGGGACAGGGATTCTATAATTCACCCCTCCACTTT,CASSQGQGFYNSPLHF
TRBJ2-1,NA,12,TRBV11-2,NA,TGTGCCAGCAGCTTAGATAGGTGGAAGCAGTTCTTC,CASSLDRWKQFF
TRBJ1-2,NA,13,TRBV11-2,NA,TGTGCCAGCAGCTTAGATAACCGCGGAGGCTACACCTTC,CASSLDNRGGYTF
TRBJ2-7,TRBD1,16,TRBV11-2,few,TGTGCCAGCAGCCTCGGATCAGGGGGTGCTCTCTACGAGCAGTACTTC,CASSLGSGGALYEQYF
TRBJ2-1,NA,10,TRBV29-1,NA,TGCAGCGTGGGCGTCGGGGAGCAGTTCTTC,CSVGVGEQFF
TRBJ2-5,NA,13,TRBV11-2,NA,TGTGCCAGCAGAAGGGGGGCGGGAGAGACCCAGTACTTC,CASRRGAGETQYF
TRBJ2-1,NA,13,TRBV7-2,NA,TGTGCCAGCGCGGGTAGCTCCTACAATGAGCAGTTCTTC,CASAGSSYNEQFF
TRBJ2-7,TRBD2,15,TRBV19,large,TGTGCCAGTAGTCTTGTAGCGGGGGCCTTGAACGAGCAGTACTTC,CASSLVAGALNEQYF
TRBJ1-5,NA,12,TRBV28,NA,TGTGCCAGCAGTTTGTATACTCAGCCCCAGCATTTT,CASSLYTQPQHF
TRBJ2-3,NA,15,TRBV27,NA,TGTGCCAGCACCTACCGAGGGGGGGTCACAGATACGCAGTATTTT,CASTYRGGVTDTQYF
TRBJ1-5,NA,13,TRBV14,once,TGTGCCAGCAGCCAGGGATGGAATCAGCCCCAGCATTTT,CASSQGWNQPQHF
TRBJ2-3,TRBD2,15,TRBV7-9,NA,TGTACCAGCAGCGTGACTAGCGGAGTCACAGATACGCAGTATTTT,CTSSVTSGVTDTQYF